The 29 T cell receptor beta chains given below trace back to one sample, sequenced in a study of cytomegalovirus exposure and HLA in healthy donors. The data were produced by immunoSEQ multiplex PCR, yet TCRdb's version contains in-frame clones alone and is incomplete. The sample holds over 200,000 clones, around 90% seen once. The sample comprised PBMCs. The receptors here all came from a woman between 18 and 29 years old in good health and CMV-seronegative.

V is TRBV9 and J is TRBJ1-1; D unresolved. The CDR3 is made up of 15 amino acids. V lost 0 bases and J 1 base, leaving 10 bases between the germline ends. Germline CDR1 and CDR2: SGDLS and YYNGEE. The CDR3 DNA is TGTGCCAGCAGCGTAGGCCCGGAGGGGAACACTGAAGCTTTCTTT. Translating gives CASSVGPEGNTEAFF.

This clone appeared once. The CDR3 sequence: CASSLTGTSSGELFF. CDR3 nucleotides: TGTGCCAGCAGCTTAACCGGGACTAGCAGCGGGGAGCTGTTTTTT. The chain combines TRBV7-3 with TRBJ2-2, with 9 bases identical to TRBD2. After removal of 0 bases from V and 7 bases from J, the junction contained 3 bases not matched to a gene. Germline-derived CDR1 and CDR2 are SGHTA and FQGTGA. The CDR3 is 15 residues long.

This chain links TRBV15 with TRBJ2-2, with 11 bases identical to TRBD2. Trimming cost V 2 bases and J 3 bases; bases outside gene matches: 8. The CDR3 runs to 18 residues. Germline values: CDR1 LNHNV, CDR2 YYDKDF (reference sequence). Here the CDR3 DNA reads TGTGCCACCAGCAGAAAATTGGTTAGCGGGAGGGACACCGGGGAGCTGTTTTTT. Translating gives CATSRKLVSGRDTGELFF.

The chain combines TRBV28 with TRBJ2-6, with 7 bases aligning to TRBD1. Germline assignment: CDR1 MDHEN and CDR2 SYDVKM. The CDR3 consists of 16 residues. The CDR3 here is CGTRDSRMSGANVLTF. CDR3 bases: TGTGGTACCCGGGACAGCCGTATGTCTGGGGCCAACGTCCTGACTTTC.

The chain joins TRBV19 to TRBJ2-5; TRBD1 agrees at 8 bases. Trimming took 5 bases from V and 1 from J; bases not matched to a gene: 6. The CDR3 spans 15 residues. Germline lookup yields CDR1 LNHDA and CDR2 SQIVND (reference sequence). The CDR3 reads CASSSRTGLQETQYF. The DNA of the CDR3 is TGTGCCAGTAGTTCACGGACAGGGCTCCAAGAGACCCAGTACTTC.

This clone has just one count. This chain links TRBV7-9 with TRBJ2-1; D possibly corresponds to TRBD2 (6 bases). The germline gives CDR1 SEHNR, CDR2 FQNEAQ (reference sequence). There are 14 residues in the CDR3. V was trimmed by 7 bases and J by 8 bases, leaving 18 bases between them. The CDR3 DNA reads as TGTGCCAGCAACCGTGTGGGGACTTACGATGAGCAGTTCTTC. Its protein product is CASNRVGTYDEQFF.

The chain joins TRBV4-2 to TRBJ1-2; D gene ambiguous. Trimming stripped 0 bases from V and 5 bases from J, with 13 bases between. Germline CDR1 and CDR2: LGHNA and YNFKEQ. CDR3 size: 15 residues. In DNA, the CDR3 is TGTGCCAGCAGCCAAGATGGAGACCCTGAGTATGGCTACACCTTC. It yields the protein CASSQDGDPEYGYTF.

This chain joins TRBV2 and TRBJ2-4, with TRBD1 matching over 7 bases. Trimming cost V 7 bases and J 5 bases; bases outside gene matches: 5. The CDR3 totals 13 residues. Germline loops: CDR1 SNHLY, CDR2 FYNNEI. The CDR3 spells CASNMGQQNIQYF. The CDR3 DNA is TGTGCCAGCAATATGGGACAGCAAAACATTCAGTACTTC.

V is TRBV5-8 and J is TRBJ2-7; 9 positions match TRBD1. With V trimmed by 3 bases and J by 7 bases, 8 bases remained unmatched. Looked up from germline, CDR1 is SGHTS and CDR2 is YDEGEE. There are 14 residues in the CDR3. As DNA, the CDR3 is TGTGCCAGCAGCTCCGGGACAGGGACATGGGAGCAGTACTTC. It specifies CASSSGTGTWEQYF.

The V gene is TRBV27, the J gene TRBJ2-7; 7 bases agree with TRBD2. Germline values: CDR1 MNHEY, CDR2 SMNVEV (reference sequence). The ends lost 2 bases at V and 4 bases at J; junction bases unmatched: 8. CDR3 length: 15 amino acids. The CDR3 region has the DNA TGTGCCAGCAGTTTAGGCGGGAGTAGGGATTACGAGCAGTACTTC. It encodes CASSLGGSRDYEQYF.

DNA of the CDR3: TGTGCCAGTAGTCCCCGAGGAGCACAGCCCCAGCATTTT. Its protein is CASSPRGAQPQHF. The V gene is TRBV19, the J gene TRBJ1-5; D unresolved. The CDR3 has 13 residues. Germline CDR1 is LNHDA and CDR2 is SQIVND (reference sequence). Between the trimmed V and J ends, which lost 5 bases and 7 bases, there was a span of 12 bases.

The chain links TRBV19 to TRBJ2-5; 7 bases agree with TRBD2. The CDR3 has 14 residues. The germline V gene encodes CDR1 LNHDA and CDR2 SQIVND (reference sequence). V dropped 6 bases and J dropped 7; count of bases not matched to a gene: 11. This CDR3 reads CASSPGGRGATQYF. The DNA for the CDR3 is TGTGCCAGTAGCCCCGGGGGGAGGGGAGCGACCCAGTACTTC.

The chain carries TRBV13 and TRBJ2-5, with D maybe TRBD2 (5 bases). V shed 5 bases and J shed 2 bases, with 12 bases lying between them. The CDR3 totals 14 residues. Germline V gene sequence: CDR1 PRHDT, CDR2 FYEKMQ (reference sequence). The CDR3 DNA follows: TGTGCCAGCAGCGGAAGGACTCTACAAGAGACCCAGTACTTC. As protein: CASSGRTLQETQYF.

The sample holds one count of this clone. The chain uses TRBV5-6 and TRBJ2-3; unclear D gene. V gave up 5 bases and J gave up 0 bases, with 13 bases separating them. This CDR3 comprises 15 residues. Germline V CDR1 and CDR2: SGHDT, YYEEEE. Written as DNA, the CDR3 is TGTGCCAGCAGGATAAACGGGTTTAGCACAGATACGCAGTATTTT. It codes for CASRINGFSTDTQYF.

The gene calls are TRBV10-3 and TRBJ2-7; 7 nucleotides line up with TRBD1. The CDR3 has 14 amino acids. The junction had 3 bases not matched to a gene; V was cut back by 2 bases and J by 2 bases. Germline V lookup: CDR1 ENHRY, CDR2 SYGVKD. The CDR3 region has the DNA TGTGCCATCAGTGAGGAGCAGGGGGCCTACGAGCAGTACTTC. As protein: CAISEEQGAYEQYF.

CDR3: CASSQEGSVGTEAFF. DNA for the CDR3: TGCGCCAGCAGCCAAGAGGGTAGCGTGGGCACTGAAGCTTTCTTT. The chain is built from TRBV4-1 and TRBJ1-1; D not resolved. Trimming took off 0 bases at V and 4 bases at J, with 12 bases between the two ends. There are 15 residues in the CDR3. Germline CDR1 MGHRA, CDR2 YSYEKL.

CDR3 residues: CSVTSGSFGAEQYF. The CDR3 DNA is TGCAGCGTCACTAGCGGCAGCTTTGGAGCCGAGCAGTACTTC. This chain connects TRBV29-1 to TRBJ2-7; 8 nucleotides align to TRBD2. With 6 bases clipped from V and 6 bases from J, the junction kept 13 bases outside the gene matches. The CDR3 consists of 14 residues. Germline CDR1 and CDR2: SQVTM and ANQGSEA.

This sequence joins TRBV11-2 and TRBJ1-1; D is ambiguous. Germline V gives CDR1 SGHAT, CDR2 FQNNGV. This CDR3 spans 13 amino acids. With 1 base removed from V and 7 bases from J, the gap between germline ends came to 10 bases. CDR3 sequence reads: CASSLGPEFEAFF. The CDR3 DNA reads as TGTGCCAGCAGCTTAGGGCCGGAGTTTGAAGCTTTCTTT.

V usage is TRBV13 and J usage is TRBJ2-7; a weak D match, TRBD1 (6 bases). V was pared by 3 bases and J by 3 bases, with 15 bases between. This CDR3 is 15 amino acids long. Germline values: CDR1 PRHDT, CDR2 FYEKMQ (reference sequence). The CDR3 DNA reads TGTGCCAGCAGCTTTAGGGGGAATCGGGGCTACGAGCAGTACTTC. Protein sequence: CASSFRGNRGYEQYF.

This clone was observed a single time. The rearrangement links TRBV27 to TRBJ2-1, with 13 nucleotides matching TRBD2. Germline V gene data show CDR1 as MNHEY and CDR2 as SMNVEV (reference sequence). J lost 7 bases, V lost 4 bases, and 10 bases had no gene match. The CDR3 totals 17 residues. CDR3 protein: CASSSTRTSGSRNEQFF. The CDR3 DNA reads TGTGCCAGCAGTTCCACCCGGACTAGCGGGAGTCGGAATGAGCAGTTCTTC.

V and J are TRBV27 and TRBJ1-2, with D maybe TRBD1 (5 bases). The CDR3 extends over 14 amino acids. From germline, CDR1 is MNHEY and CDR2 SMNVEV (reference sequence). Deletions cut 4 bases from V and 8 bases from J, with 17 bases between. The DNA for the CDR3 is TGTGCCAGCAGTTCCCTCTCGCAGGGTAACGGCTACACCTTC. Residues: CASSSLSQGNGYTF.

The CDR3: CASSRTGAGGTNEQFF. CDR3 nucleotide sequence: TGCGCCAGCAGCCGCACAGGAGCGGGGGGGACCAATGAGCAGTTCTTC. The chain employs TRBV5-1 and TRBJ2-1, with 10 bases lining up with TRBD2. CDR1 and CDR2 from the germline V gene are SGHRS and YFSETQ. CDR3 length: 16 residues. The V gene end was trimmed by 4 bases and the J gene end by 6 bases; junction bases not matched to a gene: 10.

This clone was found once. The chain uses TRBV28 and TRBJ2-5; D unresolved. Germline V gene lookup returns CDR1 MDHEN and CDR2 SYDVKM. V was pared by 4 bases and J by 1 base, with 7 bases between. This CDR3 region has 13 residues. CDR3 in amino acids: CASSSGFQETQYF. The CDR3 DNA follows: TGTGCCAGCAGTTCCGGGTTCCAAGAGACCCAGTACTTC.

The chain links TRBV7-2 to TRBJ2-7; D possibly corresponds to TRBD2 (5 bases). Germline assignment: CDR1 SGHTA and CDR2 FQGNSA. With 1 base removed from V and 5 bases from J, the gap between germline ends came to 12 bases. This CDR3 contains 14 residues. The CDR3 protein is CASSLGRGSNEQYF. The CDR3 DNA sequence: TGTGCCAGCAGCTTAGGACGGGGTAGCAACGAGCAGTACTTC.

This clone showed up just once. This sequence joins TRBV28 and TRBJ2-7; D is unclear. The ends were cut back, 2 bases at V and 12 bases at J, with 14 bases in the middle. This CDR3 region has 12 residues. Germline V lookup: CDR1 MDHEN, CDR2 SYDVKM. The DNA of the CDR3 is TGTGCCAGCAGTTTACTGAGGAGCCTTCTGTACTTC. Translation: CASSLLRSLLYF.

This chain links TRBV7-9 with TRBJ2-7; 10 bases agree with TRBD1. V dropped 1 base and J dropped 4; count of bases not matched to a gene: 7. From germline, CDR1 is SEHNR and CDR2 FQNEAQ (reference sequence). This CDR3 has 16 amino acids. The CDR3 sequence is CASSLGGQGPWYEQYF. CDR3 sequence (DNA): TGTGCCAGCAGCTTAGGGGGACAGGGGCCTTGGTACGAGCAGTACTTC.

CDR3 DNA sequence: TGTGCCAGCAATTCGGGACAGAAAGTCTACAATGAGCAGTTCTTC. Encoded protein: CASNSGQKVYNEQFF. The chain joins TRBV5-6 to TRBJ2-1; 7 bases are a match to TRBD1. The CDR3 spans 15 residues. Per the germline V gene, CDR1 is SGHDT and CDR2 is YYEEEE. The J segment lost 3 bases and the V segment lost 6 bases, leaving 9 bases of the junction unmatched. Supplemented by reference TRBV5-6 and TRBJ2-1, the full variable domain reads DAGVTQSPTHLIKTRGQQVTLRCSPKSGHDTVSWYQQALGQGPQFIFQYYEEEERQRGNFPDRFSGHQFPNYSSELNVNALLLGDSALYLCASNSGQKVYNEQFFGPGTRLTVL.

The J gene is TRBJ1-4, the V gene TRBV19, with 10 nucleotides matching TRBD1. Per germline, CDR1 LNHDA and CDR2 SQIVND (reference sequence). Trimming removed 6 bases from V and 7 bases from J; junction bases left unmatched: 8. This CDR3 is 15 amino acids long. The CDR3 DNA is TGTGCCAGTAGGGCCGGGACAGGGGATGCTGAAAAACTGTTTTTT. Its protein product is CASRAGTGDAEKLFF.

This clone has only a few counts. V is TRBV6-5 and J is TRBJ2-7; 9 bases agree with TRBD1. The CDR3 sequence is 14 residues long. Unmatched junction bases numbered 5, after V lost 5 bases and J lost 3 bases. CDR1 is MNHEY and CDR2 is SVGAGI in the germline V gene. CDR3 sequence reads: CASSRTGVDYEQYF. The CDR3 DNA reads as TGTGCCAGCAGTAGGACAGGGGTGGACTACGAGCAGTACTTC.